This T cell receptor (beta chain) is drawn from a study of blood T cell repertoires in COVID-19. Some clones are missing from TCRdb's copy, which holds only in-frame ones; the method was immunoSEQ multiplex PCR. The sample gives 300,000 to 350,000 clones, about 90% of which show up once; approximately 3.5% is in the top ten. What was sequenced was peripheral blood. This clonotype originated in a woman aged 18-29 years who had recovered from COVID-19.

Here the CDR3 reads CASSSTGGRFGYTF. CDR3 DNA: TGTGCCAGCAGCTCTACAGGGGGCCGGTTTGGCTACACCTTC. The genes are TRBV7-9 and TRBJ1-2; 9 nucleotides line up with TRBD1. The V and J ends lost 4 bases and 7 bases, in that order; junction bases with no gene match: 7. Germline V CDR1 and CDR2: SEHNR, FQNEAQ (reference sequence). This CDR3 contains 14 residues.